This is a list of T cell receptor beta chains from one sample in a study of blood T cell repertoires in COVID-19. Generated by immunoSEQ multiplex PCR, the TCRdb table keeps only in-frame clones and is missing some. This table holds roughly 380,000 clones, about 89% found once. The specimen sequenced was peripheral blood. The receptors derive from a woman in her forties with COVID-19, enrolled during active disease. Both conserved end residues are part of each CDR3. The order of the fields is J gene, clone size, D gene, V gene, CDR3 protein, CDR3 DNA. The D gene is left open where the match is weak. The size entry is marked missing in some rows and otherwise reads once, few, many or a size class.

>TRBJ2-1|.|TRBD1|TRBV19
CASSLRGLGDNEQFF
TGTGCCAGTAGTCTCAGGGGGCTCGGGGACAATGAGCAGTTCTTC
>TRBJ1-1|.|TRBD1|TRBV27
CASWDRATGTPEAFF
TGTGCCAGCTGGGACAGGGCGACAGGGACGCCTGAAGCTTTCTTT
>TRBJ2-7|.|TRBD2|TRBV29-1
CSVSSGGEQYF
TGCAGCGTTAGTTCGGGGGGCGAGCAGTACTTC
>TRBJ1-2|.|TRBD1|TRBV7-2
CASSLGTGRGGYTF
TGTGCCAGCAGCTTAGGGACAGGAAGGGGCGGCTACACCTTC
>TRBJ1-2|.|TRBD1|TRBV4-3
CASSQRLDDLTGTGGDGYTF
TGCGCCAGCAGCCAACGGTTAGATGACCTTACCGGGACAGGGGGCGATGGCTACACCTTC
>TRBJ1-2|.|.|TRBV25-1
CASSEYGVPLATGYTF
TGTGCCAGCAGTGAGTATGGTGTTCCGCTAGCGACTGGCTACACCTTC
>TRBJ1-6|few|TRBD1|TRBV3-1/TRBV3-2
CASNPGTVCNNSPLHF
TGTGCCAGCAATCCCGGGACAGTCTGTAATAATTCACCCCTCCACTTT
>TRBJ2-7|.|TRBD1|TRBV19
CASSIRPGQSSYEQYF
TGTGCCAGTAGTATAAGACCGGGACAGAGCTCCTACGAGCAGTACTTC
>TRBJ1-3|.|.|TRBV7-9
CAWGDSGNTIYF
TGTGCATGGGGGGACTCTGGAAACACCATATATTTT
>TRBJ1-3|.|.|TRBV18
CASSPSGSGNTIYF
TGTGCCAGCTCACCATCCGGCTCTGGAAACACCATATATTTT
>TRBJ1-1|.|.|TRBV30
CAWSPGVNTEAFF
TGTGCCTGGAGTCCAGGGGTGAACACTGAAGCTTTCTTT
>TRBJ2-2|.|TRBD1|TRBV24-1
CATSDPGTGTSGELFF
TGTGCCACCAGTGATCCCGGGACAGGGACTTCCGGGGAGCTGTTTTTT
>TRBJ2-2|.|.|TRBV7-9
CASSLGPRGRYVGELFF
TGTGCCAGCAGCTTAGGGCCTCGAGGTCGGTATGTCGGGGAGCTGTTTTTT
>TRBJ1-5|.|.|TRBV5-6
CASSSARGSHNQPQHF
TGTGCCAGCAGCTCCGCCCGAGGGTCACACAATCAGCCCCAGCATTTT
>TRBJ2-1|.|.|TRBV5-1
CASSLDPTGSYNEQFF
TGCGCCAGCAGCTTGGATCCGACAGGCTCCTACAATGAGCAGTTCTTC
>TRBJ1-5|.|.|TRBV7-2
CASSLMSRGNNQPQHF
TGTGCCAGCAGCTTAATGTCCAGGGGAAACAATCAGCCCCAGCATTTT
>TRBJ2-3|.|TRBD2|TRBV9
CASGMGGPWFPDTQYF
TGTGCCAGCGGAATGGGAGGGCCATGGTTCCCAGATACGCAGTATTTT
>TRBJ1-2|.|.|TRBV28
CASSFQGYGYTF
TGTGCCAGCAGTTTCCAGGGCTATGGCTACACCTTC
>TRBJ1-4|.|TRBD1|TRBV6-6
CASRGGQLTEKLFF
TGTGCCAGCCGAGGGGGACAGCTAACCGAAAAACTGTTTTTT
>TRBJ1-1|.|TRBD1|TRBV19
CASSIEGQGSNTEAFF
TGTGCCAGTAGTATCGAGGGACAGGGATCGAACACTGAAGCTTTCTTT
>TRBJ2-1|once|TRBD1|TRBV3-1/TRBV3-2
CASSPQQGYNEQFF
TGTGCCAGCAGCCCTCAACAGGGGTACAATGAGCAGTTCTTC
>TRBJ1-2|.|.|TRBV2
CASRRGLGGRDKNYGYTF
TGTGCCAGCAGAAGAGGGTTGGGGGGAAGGGATAAAAACTATGGCTACACCTTC
>TRBJ1-2|.|.|TRBV10-3
CAIATGNYGYTF
TGTGCCATCGCTACGGGAAACTATGGCTACACCTTC
>TRBJ1-1|.|TRBD1|TRBV27
CASRGSGQKAFF
TGTGCCAGCAGGGGCTCGGGACAGAAAGCTTTCTTT
>TRBJ1-5|once|TRBD1|TRBV19
CASRSQGASNQPQHF
TGTGCCAGTAGATCACAGGGGGCAAGCAATCAGCCCCAGCATTTT
>TRBJ1-3|.|TRBD1|TRBV18
CASRTGSSGNTIYF
TGTGCCAGCCGGACAGGGAGCTCTGGAAACACCATATATTTT
>TRBJ2-7|.|TRBD1|TRBV5-1
CASSLGDRGAYEQYF
TGCGCCAGCAGCTTGGGGGACAGGGGTGCCTACGAGCAGTACTTC
>TRBJ2-5|once|.|TRBV2
CASNSRQLTPHF
TGTGCCAGTAACTCCCGACAGCTGACCCCCCACTTC
>TRBJ1-4|.|TRBD1|TRBV27
CASSLYWDRGPTNEKLFF
TGTGCCAGCAGTTTGTATTGGGACAGGGGGCCAACTAATGAAAAACTGTTTTTT
>TRBJ1-4|.|TRBD1|TRBV19
CASSLSPPTGSEKLFF
TGTGCCAGTAGTCTCTCACCCCCGACAGGGTCTGAAAAACTGTTTTTT
>TRBJ1-2|.|.|TRBV27
CASSLRQNYGYTF
TGTGCCAGCAGTTTAAGACAGAACTATGGCTACACCTTC
>TRBJ1-4|.|TRBD1|TRBV2
CASKDRGNEKLFF
TGTGCCAGCAAGGACAGGGGTAATGAAAAACTGTTTTTT
>TRBJ2-3|.|.|TRBV4-1
CASSHEGFTDTQYF
TGCGCCAGCAGCCATGAGGGATTCACAGATACGCAGTATTTT
>TRBJ2-1|.|.|TRBV15
CATSRDPGLNNEQFF
TGTGCCACCAGCAGAGACCCGGGACTGAACAATGAGCAGTTCTTC
>TRBJ2-2|.|TRBD2|TRBV14
CASSPRTSRSDMPLFTGELFF
TGTGCCAGCAGCCCTCGGACTAGCAGGTCCGATATGCCCCTGTTCACCGGGGAGCTGTTTTTT
>TRBJ1-3|.|TRBD1|TRBV27
CASSLSYPGQGGNTIYF
TGTGCCAGCAGTTTATCATATCCGGGACAGGGGGGAAACACCATATATTTT
>TRBJ2-4|.|TRBD2|TRBV9
CATSGLAGAGAKNIQYF
TGTGCCACCTCGGGACTAGCGGGAGCCGGAGCCAAAAACATTCAGTACTTC
>TRBJ1-5|few|TRBD1|TRBV6-1
CASSEWAGGLYSNQPQHF
TGTGCCAGCAGCGAATGGGCAGGGGGCCTATATAGCAATCAGCCCCAGCATTTT
>TRBJ2-5|.|.|TRBV18
CASSPSPGGETQYF
TGTGCCAGCTCACCCTCCCCCGGGGGAGAGACCCAGTACTTC
>TRBJ1-2|.|TRBD1|TRBV19
CASSTRQGKKGYTF
TGTGCCAGTAGTACTCGACAGGGTAAAAAGGGCTACACCTTC
>TRBJ2-4|.|TRBD1|TRBV29-1
CSVEGQGKNIQYF
TGCAGCGTTGAAGGACAGGGGAAAAACATTCAGTACTTC
>TRBJ2-7|.|TRBD2|TRBV10-3
CAISVAGVYEQYF
TGTGCCATCAGTGTCGCGGGGGTTTACGAGCAGTACTTC
>TRBJ2-2|.|.|TRBV7-6
CASSLVSPANTGELFF
TGTGCCAGCAGCTTAGTTAGCCCCGCGAACACCGGGGAGCTGTTTTTT
>TRBJ1-3|once|.|TRBV3-1/TRBV3-2
CASSQASGTLTGNTIYF
TGTGCCAGCAGCCAAGCCTCCGGAACTCTGACAGGAAACACCATATATTTT
>TRBJ1-2|.|TRBD1|TRBV6-5
CASSYETGVGYGYTF
TGTGCCAGCAGTTATGAGACAGGGGTCGGCTATGGCTACACCTTC
>TRBJ2-3|once|TRBD2|TRBV7-3
CASSPGLDTDTQYF
TGTGCCAGCAGCCCCGGACTAGACACAGATACGCAGTATTTT
>TRBJ1-1|.|TRBD1|TRBV5-4
CASSSRQGAPYTEAFF
TGTGCCAGCAGCTCTAGACAGGGGGCACCTTACACTGAAGCTTTCTTT
>TRBJ2-1|.|TRBD2|TRBV5-1
CASSQGTSGRVSVHEQFF
TGCGCCAGCAGCCAGGGGACTAGCGGGAGGGTTTCTGTACATGAGCAGTTCTTC
>TRBJ1-2|once|.|TRBV5-6
CASRLWGGEDYGYTF
TGTGCCAGCAGACTTTGGGGGGGCGAGGACTATGGCTACACCTTC
>TRBJ1-2|.|.|TRBV25-1
CASSDRGTSYGYTF
TGTGCCAGCAGTGATAGGGGCACAAGCTATGGCTACACCTTC
>TRBJ2-7|.|TRBD2|TRBV7-8
CASSSRLAGVSYEQYF
TGTGCCAGCAGCTCCCGGCTAGCGGGGGTGTCCTACGAGCAGTACTTC